These 7 T cell receptor beta chains originate from one sample sequenced in a study of chemoradiotherapy in HPV16-positive cancers. Assay used: immunoSEQ multiplex PCR; TCRdb lists only in-frame clones, some missing. The sample lists about 17,000 clones; more than 90% were seen once. The source was blood, collected from a patient who underwent chemoradiotherapy. These receptors were collected from a human donor with HPV-associated anogenital cancer.

V usage is TRBV15 and J usage is TRBJ2-1, with D unclear. With 4 bases removed from V and 0 bases from J, the gap between germline ends came to 10 bases. The CDR3 contains 15 residues. CDR1 is LNHNV and CDR2 is YYDKDF in the germline V gene (reference sequence). In DNA form, the CDR3 reads TGTGCCACCAGCATAGGCCCTAGCTCCTACAATGAGCAGTTCTTC. It is translated as CATSIGPSSYNEQFF.

V and J are TRBV19 and TRBJ1-4; D remains unclear. CDR3 length equals 13 residues. Between the trimmed V and J ends, which lost 0 bases and 9 bases, there was a span of 8 bases. Germline-derived CDR1 and CDR2 are LNHDA and SQIVND (reference sequence). The CDR3 DNA follows: TGTGCCAGTAGTATAGACCAGACACAAAAACTGTTTTTT. Translating gives CASSIDQTQKLFF.

The V gene is TRBV9, the J gene TRBJ2-2, with D tentatively TRBD2 (6 bases). The CDR3 runs to 17 residues. Trimming left V 4 bases short and J 4 bases short, with 20 bases between. Germline loops: CDR1 SGDLS, CDR2 YYNGEE. The CDR3 spells CASSNNRDSRATGELFF. Here the CDR3 DNA reads TGTGCCAGCAGCAACAACCGGGACTCCAGGGCCACCGGGGAGCTGTTTTTT.

This sequence joins TRBV7-2 and TRBJ2-1; a possible D gene is TRBD2 (6 bases). The V gene's germline CDR1 is SGHTA and CDR2 FQGNSA. V was trimmed by 5 bases and J by 5 bases, leaving 16 bases between them. The CDR3 covers 15 residues. CDR3 nucleotide sequence: TGTGCCAGCAGCCCCTCCAGGGACTCGAACAATGAGCAGTTCTTC. It encodes CASSPSRDSNNEQFF.

The V gene is TRBV30, the J gene TRBJ2-3, with D tentatively TRBD2 (5 bases). The CDR3 totals 15 residues. Germline CDR1 is GTSNPN and CDR2 is SVGIG (reference sequence). V lost 3 bases and J lost 2, with 15 bases in between. The CDR3 DNA is TGTGCCTGGAGCCCATTTCAAGACTACACAGATACGCAGTATTTT. It yields the protein CAWSPFQDYTDTQYF.

This clone has just one count. This sequence joins TRBV6-1 and TRBJ1-3; no reliable D call. Germline V gene data show CDR1 as MNHNS and CDR2 as SASEGT. The CDR3 is 15 residues long. V gave up 6 bases and J gave up 0 bases, with 12 bases separating them. CDR3 sequence reads: CASRTGMSSGNTIYF. As DNA, the CDR3 is TGTGCCAGCAGGACGGGGATGAGCTCTGGAAACACCATATATTTT.

The rearrangement uses TRBV28 and TRBJ1-4; maybe TRBD1 (5 bases). The V end was cut by 3 bases, the J end by 0 bases, with 11 bases between. The germline gives CDR1 MDHEN, CDR2 SYDVKM. This CDR3 has 16 residues. The CDR3 DNA is TGTGCCAGCAGTTTTTTGACAGCTGCAACTAATGAAAAACTGTTTTTT. This gives the protein CASSFLTAATNEKLFF.